One sample yielded the 15 T cell receptor beta chains listed below, sequenced in a study of T cells in Graves' hyperthyroidism and ophthalmopathy (dated by TCRdb to between 2018 and 2021). The library was made by multiplex PCR. Sequenced on an Illumina HiSeq 2000. The TCR beta CDR3 regions were amplified from the RNA transcripts. The TCR CDR3 was subjected to a first round of RT-PCR using the HTBI primer set and the Qiagen OneStep RT-PCR kit. TCRdb cleaned the public reads at Q25 with fastp, built clones with MiXCR and kept in-frame beta chains. Rows matching on CDR3 protein sequence are summarized as one entry with the most common DNA and genes. In all, the sample holds under 400,000 distinct CDR3 sequences, and 25% of those were seen once. About 73% of the sample comes from the top ten. Specimen: blood. Source of these receptors: a man aged 50 or older with Graves' hyperthyroidism.

There are many counts of this clonotype. The chain carries TRBV2 and TRBJ2-2, with D possibly matching TRBD2 (6 bases). CDR3 length equals 14 residues. The V end lost 7 bases, the J end lost 0 bases, and 9 bases lay between the germline ends. CDR1 and CDR2 from the germline V gene are SNHLY and FYNNEI. This CDR3 reads CASKAGTNTGELFF. In DNA, the CDR3 is TGTGCCAGCAAGGCGGGGACGAACACCGGGGAGCTGTTTTTT.

This chain links TRBV7-3 with TRBJ2-3, with 8 bases that match TRBD2. The CDR3 has 16 amino acids. CDR1 is SGHTA and CDR2 is FQGTGA in the germline V gene. V was pared by 0 bases and J by 8 bases, with 10 bases of the junction left unmatched. The CDR3 spells CASSLTAGTSGVTQYF. The CDR3 DNA reads TGTGCCAGCAGCTTAACGGCCGGGACTAGTGGTGTTACGCAGTATTTT.

The V call is TRBV6-1, the J call TRBJ1-4; tentative D call: TRBD1 (5 bases). This CDR3 region has 14 residues. The germline CDR1 and CDR2 sequences are MNHNS and SASEGT. V lost 5 bases and J lost 3, with 10 bases in between. CDR3 sequence reads: CASSRRQPNEKLFF. As DNA, the CDR3 is TGTGCCAGCAGTAGACGACAGCCTAATGAAAAACTGTTTTTT.

This clonotype was recorded a few times. CDR3 sequence: CASSLNGQSTDTQYF. The CDR3 DNA sequence: TGTGCCAGCAGTTTAAACGGACAGTCCACAGATACGCAGTATTTT. V is TRBV12-3 or TRBV12-4 and J is TRBJ2-3; possibly TRBD1 for D (6 bases). V lost 2 bases, J lost 2 bases, and 11 bases lay in between. The CDR3 has 15 amino acids.

V gene TRBV19 combines with J gene TRBJ2-7, with 10 positions matching TRBD1. With V trimmed by 7 bases and J by 4 bases, 7 bases remained unmatched. CDR1 is LNHDA and CDR2 is SQIVND in the germline V gene (reference sequence). The CDR3 sequence is 14 residues long. The CDR3 protein is CASKPGQGSYEQYF. DNA for the CDR3: TGTGCCAGTAAACCGGGACAGGGGAGTTACGAGCAGTACTTC.

The rearrangement joins TRBV20-1 to TRBJ2-7, with 8 bases fitting TRBD2. After removal of 6 bases from V and 0 bases from J, the junction contained 7 bases not matched to a gene. CDR3 length: 14 amino acids. Germline V gene sequence: CDR1 DFQATT, CDR2 SNEGSKA (reference sequence). The CDR3 region is CSAVSGASSYEQYF. The CDR3 region has the DNA TGCAGTGCCGTTAGCGGGGCCAGCTCCTACGAGCAGTACTTC.

This clonotype was seen a handful of times. This chain connects TRBV12-5 to TRBJ2-3, with TRBD2 matching 13 bases. The germline V gene has CDR1 LGHNT and CDR2 FRNRAP. CDR3 length: 17 amino acids. J was trimmed by 2 bases and V by 5 bases; bases with no gene match: 7. CDR3 DNA sequence: TGTGCTAGTGGTCCCTGGGGACTAGCGGGGTTCACAGATACGCAGTATTTT. It yields the protein CASGPWGLAGFTDTQYF.

In this sample, this clonotype turned up many times. The rearrangement uses TRBV12-3 or TRBV12-4 and TRBJ2-3; 8 bases line up with TRBD2. This CDR3 region has 13 residues. With V trimmed by 7 bases and J by 0 bases, 0 bases remained unmatched. The CDR3 loop reads CASIAGSTDTQYF. The DNA for the CDR3 is TGTGCCAGCATAGCGGGAAGCACAGATACGCAGTATTTT.

This clonotype was recorded at least ten times. The chain employs TRBV28 and TRBJ1-4; no clear D gene. V was cut by 5 bases and J by 7 bases, with 5 bases left in between. Looked up from germline, CDR1 is MDHEN and CDR2 is SYDVKM. The CDR3 has 11 amino acids. The CDR3 sequence: CASSIPEKLFF. The CDR3 nucleotides are TGTGCCAGCAGTATCCCTGAAAAACTGTTTTTT.

This clonotype occurred a few times. The rearrangement links TRBV7-3 to TRBJ2-3, with 12 bases fitting TRBD2. CDR1 and CDR2 from the germline V gene are SGHTA and FQGTGA. The V segment lost 5 bases and the J segment 3 bases; nucleotides outside the gene matches: 6. There are 16 residues in the CDR3. Here the CDR3 reads CASSMTSGSGTDTQYF. CDR3 bases: TGTGCCAGCAGCATGACTAGCGGGAGTGGAACAGATACGCAGTATTTT. The full variable domain, its missing parts supplied by reference TRBV7-3 and TRBJ2-3, is GAGVSQTPSNKVTEKGKYVELRCDPISGHTALYWYRQSLGQGPEFLIYFQGTGAADDSGLPNDRFFAVRPEGSVSTLKIQRTERGDSAVYLCASSMTSGSGTDTQYFGPGTRLTVL.

The chain combines TRBV7-3 with TRBJ2-3; 9 bases match TRBD2. This CDR3 is built from 15 residues. Germline values: CDR1 SGHTA, CDR2 FQGTGA. V trimming: 4 bases; J trimming: 2 bases; junction bases outside the gene matches: 4. The CDR3 region is CASSSTSGNTDTQYF. The CDR3 DNA reads as TGTGCCAGCAGCTCGACTAGCGGTAACACAGATACGCAGTATTTT.

The gene calls are TRBV24-1 and TRBJ2-1; 7 bases map to TRBD2. This CDR3 comprises 15 residues. CDR1 is KGHDR, CDR2 SFDVKD, per germline. V shed 4 bases, J shed 10 bases, and the junction held 12 bases outside the gene matches. The CDR3 sequence: CATSESPPGGAEQFF. The CDR3 nucleotides are TGTGCCACCAGTGAAAGCCCACCGGGGGGTGCAGAGCAGTTCTTC.

This clonotype was seen repeatedly, ten times or more. The rearrangement joins TRBV7-9 to TRBJ2-7; no clear D. In germline, CDR1 is SEHNR, CDR2 FQNEAQ (reference sequence). Deletions cut 6 bases from V and 0 bases from J, with 3 bases between. This CDR3 has 11 amino acids. This chain's CDR3 is CASSTSYEQYF. DNA of the CDR3: TGTGCCAGCAGTACCTCCTACGAGCAGTACTTC.

The V call is TRBV3-1, the J call TRBJ1-2; TRBD1 might be the D (5 bases). CDR3 size: 12 residues. The germline gives CDR1 LGHDT, CDR2 YNNKEL (reference sequence). Trimming pared 8 bases from V and 7 bases from J, leaving 14 bases between. CDR3 in DNA: TGTGCCAGCTCTCGGGGGGGTCGTGGCTACACCTTC. Its translation is CASSRGGRGYTF.

Concerning this clonotype itself: Likely a read error: the CDR3 ends without its conserved phenylalanine or tryptophan. The V call is TRBV5-1, the J call TRBJ2-7, with D possibly matching TRBD1 (6 bases). Germline values: CDR1 SGHRS, CDR2 YFSETQ. The CDR3 is 15 amino acids. V dropped 3 bases and J dropped 0 bases, with 13 bases sitting between them. The CDR3 spells CASSYPRDNSYEQYS. DNA for the CDR3: TGCGCCAGCAGCTACCCCCGGGACAACTCCTACGAGCAGTACTCC.